A selection of T cell receptor beta chains follows, all from one sample in a study of T cells in Graves' hyperthyroidism and ophthalmopathy. TCRdb ran MiXCR on the multiplex PCR reads and lists one entry per CDR3 protein. The sample records hundreds of thousands of distinct CDR3 sequences, around 15% being singletons. The sample consisted of blood. Receptors were obtained from a young woman with Graves' hyperthyroidism. The CDR3 runs from the conserved cysteine through the conserved F or W. The D gene is left open where the match is weak. Clone size is shown for a subset of rows, as once, few, many or a class of expanded clone.

clone size	J gene	V gene	D gene	CDR3 protein	CDR3 DNA
many	TRBJ1-1	TRBV2	TRBD1	CASSRTGTGYTEAFF	TGTGCCAGCAGCCGAACCGGGACAGGGTACACTGAAGCTTTCTTT
many	TRBJ2-7	TRBV27	.	CASSLSWGGGYEQYF	TGTGCCAGCAGTTTATCATGGGGAGGGGGCTACGAGCAGTACTTC
many	TRBJ2-7	TRBV6-1	TRBD1	CASSAEVTGGHEQYF	TGTGCCAGCAGTGCCGAAGTGACAGGGGGGCACGAGCAGTACTTC
.	TRBJ1-5	TRBV7-9	TRBD1	CASSLAGRGSRGSNQPQHF	TGTGCCAGCAGCTTAGCGGGCAGGGGGAGCCGGGGGAGCAATCAGCCCCAGCATTTT
.	TRBJ2-5	TRBV5-1	TRBD1	CASSFGQGARETQYF	TGCGCCAGCAGCTTTGGACAGGGGGCAAGAGAGACCCAGTACTTC
.	TRBJ1-2	TRBV12-3/TRBV12-4	.	CASSLIRENYGYTF	TGTGCCAGCAGTTTAATAAGGGAGAACTATGGCTACACCTTC
few	TRBJ2-1	TRBV11-3	TRBD1	CASSFGTGDYNEQFF	TGTGCCAGCAGCTTCGGGACAGGGGATTACAATGAGCAGTTCTTC
.	TRBJ2-5	TRBV6-5	TRBD2	CASSSTSGSGEAQYF	TGTGCCAGCAGTTCGACTAGCGGGAGTGGGGAGGCCCAGTACTTC
many	TRBJ2-2	TRBV28	TRBD1	CASSYSGQRNTGELFF	TGTGCCAGCAGTTACTCGGGACAGAGGAACACCGGGGAGCTGTTTTTT
many	TRBJ1-1	TRBV6-2/TRBV6-3	TRBD1	CASSWDRRSVGTEAFF	TGTGCCAGCAGTTGGGACAGGCGATCCGTCGGAACTGAAGCTTTCTTT
many	TRBJ2-3	TRBV20-1	.	CSADESDTQYF	TGCAGTGCTGACGAATCAGATACGCAGTATTTT
many	TRBJ2-2	TRBV2	.	CASTLVGGELFF	TGTGCCAGCACCCTGGTAGGCGGGGAGCTGTTTTTT
.	TRBJ2-3	TRBV27	.	CASSIRAPDTQYF	TGTGCCAGCAGTATCAGAGCGCCAGATACGCAGTATTTT
.	TRBJ2-7	TRBV5-1	TRBD1	CASSVVSLDRSSYEQYF	TGCGCCAGCAGCGTTGTTTCCTTGGACAGGAGCTCCTACGAGCAGTACTTC
many	TRBJ2-7	TRBV20-1	.	CSARDRFQNQPYEQYF	TGCAGTGCTAGAGATCGATTTCAGAACCAACCCTACGAGCAGTACTTC
.	TRBJ1-3	TRBV13	.	CASSLGRIGNTIYF	TGTGCCAGCAGCTTGGGCAGGATCGGAAACACCATATATTTT
few	TRBJ2-1	TRBV12-3/TRBV12-4	TRBD1	CASYRGLFLAAKNEQFF	TGTGCCAGCTACAGGGGGCTTTTTTTGGCCGCGAAAAATGAGCAGTTCTTC
.	TRBJ2-2	TRBV6-1	TRBD2	CASRISGKNTGELFF	TGTGCCAGCAGAATTAGCGGGAAGAACACCGGGGAGCTGTTTTTT
.	TRBJ2-7	TRBV7-9	.	CASSTIHEQYF	TGTGCCAGCAGCACAATCCACGAGCAGTACTTC
many	TRBJ2-1	TRBV3-1	.	CASSQWGGQNDVNEQFF	TGTGCCAGCAGCCAATGGGGGGGACAGAACGACGTTAATGAGCAGTTCTTC
many	TRBJ2-1	TRBV28	.	CASTEHGGSYEQFF	TGTGCCAGCACCGAACACGGAGGATCCTATGAGCAGTTCTTC
few	TRBJ2-5	TRBV20-1	.	CSAMAGWKETQYF	TGCAGTGCTATGGCGGGATGGAAAGAGACCCAGTACTTC
many	TRBJ2-5	TRBV28	.	CASLNRPQETQYF	TGTGCCAGCTTAAACAGACCTCAAGAGACCCAGTACTTC
many	TRBJ2-1	TRBV12-3/TRBV12-4	.	CASSLRTERYNEQFF	TGTGCCAGCAGTTTGCGGACAGAGAGGTACAATGAGCAGTTCTTC
.	TRBJ1-6	TRBV7-2	.	CASSLSGAIGSPLHF	TGTGCCAGCAGCTTGTCAGGGGCGATTGGATCACCCCTCCACTTT
.	TRBJ2-3	TRBV2	TRBD1	CASSFGTGLADTQYF	TGTGCCAGCAGTTTTGGGACAGGGTTGGCAGATACGCAGTATTTT
many	TRBJ2-3	TRBV4-1	.	CASSQDPIPTDTQYF	TGCGCCAGCAGCCAAGATCCCATCCCCACAGATACGCAGTATTTT
.	TRBJ2-1	TRBV6-1	TRBD1	CASRIQGANEQFF	TGTGCCAGCAGAATACAGGGGGCGAATGAGCAGTTCTTC
.	TRBJ1-1	TRBV29-1	TRBD1	CSVARSGGSRGTEAFF	TGCAGCGTTGCCCGTTCAGGGGGCTCTAGGGGCACTGAAGCTTTCTTT
few	TRBJ1-1	TRBV7-2	.	CASSSRAGFEAFF	TGTGCCAGCAGCTCCCGGGCAGGATTTGAAGCTTTCTTT
many	TRBJ1-5	TRBV6-5	.	CASSYIGRHQPQHF	TGTGCCAGCAGTTACATAGGGAGACATCAGCCCCAGCATTTT
.	TRBJ1-6	TRBV14	.	CASSREHRDVNSPLHF	TGTGCCAGCAGCCGAGAGCACAGGGATGTCAATTCACCCCTCCACTTT
.	TRBJ2-3	TRBV13	TRBD2	CASSSGLAGPDTQYF	TGTGCCAGCAGCTCTGGACTAGCGGGCCCAGATACGCAGTATTTT
few	TRBJ2-5	TRBV6-1	TRBD1	CASTSPRQGAAQIQETQYF	TGTGCCAGCACCTCACCCCGACAGGGGGCGGCCCAAATACAAGAGACCCAGTACTTC
.	TRBJ2-3	TRBV27	TRBD2	CASSFRGDWTDTQYF	TGTGCCAGCAGTTTTCGGGGGGACTGGACAGATACGCAGTATTTT
many	TRBJ1-5	TRBV18	TRBD1	CASSPQAGGNQPQHF	TGTGCCAGCTCACCGCAGGCAGGGGGGAATCAGCCCCAGCATTTT
many	TRBJ2-3	TRBV7-9	.	CASSTGSPQYF	TGTGCCAGCAGCACGGGTTCGCCGCAGTATTTT
.	TRBJ1-1	TRBV19	.	CASSMLPGWQLNTEAFF	TGTGCCAGTAGTATGCTTCCGGGATGGCAACTGAACACTGAAGCTTTCTTT
.	TRBJ2-7	TRBV3-1	.	CASSQDKPGTVEFRYEQYF	TGTGCCAGCAGCCAAGATAAGCCCGGGACCGTTGAATTCCGTTACGAGCAGTACTTC
many	TRBJ2-7	TRBV12-3/TRBV12-4	.	CASSPRAGRNEQYF	TGTGCCAGCAGTCCTCGGGCGGGCCGGAACGAGCAGTACTTC
few	TRBJ2-2	TRBV6-2/TRBV6-3	.	CASMGANTGELFF	TGTGCCAGCATGGGAGCGAACACCGGGGAGCTGTTTTTT
many	TRBJ2-7	TRBV28	TRBD2	CASSLFLAGPYEQYF	TGTGCCAGCAGTTTATTTTTAGCGGGACCCTACGAGCAGTACTTC
many	TRBJ2-7	TRBV10-1	.	CASSRGKGYEQYF	TGCGCCAGCAGCCGCGGGAAGGGCTACGAGCAGTACTTC
many	TRBJ2-5	TRBV11-1	TRBD1	CASTFSGQAQETQYF	TGTGCCAGCACTTTTTCCGGACAGGCCCAAGAGACCCAGTACTTC
few	TRBJ1-4	TRBV2	.	CASSDRMKAATNEKLFF	TGTGCCAGCAGTGACAGGATGAAAGCCGCAACTAATGAAAAACTGTTTTTT
many	TRBJ2-3	TRBV30	.	CAWSGYGWGTDTQYF	TGTGCCTGGAGTGGGTACGGGTGGGGCACAGATACGCAGTATTTT
many	TRBJ2-1	TRBV5-1	TRBD2	CASSLVGLVYNEQFF	TGCGCCAGCAGCTTGGTGGGACTAGTATACAATGAGCAGTTCTTC
.	TRBJ2-7	TRBV7-9	.	CASSLSEAPYEQYF	TGTGCCAGCAGCTTGTCGGAAGCGCCCTACGAGCAGTACTTC
few	TRBJ1-2	TRBV27	.	CASSFTGLGGYTF	TGTGCCAGCAGTTTCACAGGTTTGGGTGGCTACACCTTC
.	TRBJ1-1	TRBV5-8	.	CASSQRTGGMNTEAFF	TGTGCCAGCAGCCAGAGGACCGGAGGCATGAACACTGAAGCTTTCTTT
few	TRBJ2-1	TRBV7-2	TRBD2	CASSQKGAGGGNEQFF	TGTGCCAGCAGCCAGAAGGGGGCGGGAGGGGGCAATGAGCAGTTCTTC
.	TRBJ2-3	TRBV4-3	TRBD2	CASSQDQAGGPPTDTQYF	TGCGCCAGCAGCCAAGATCAAGCGGGAGGGCCCCCCACAGATACGCAGTATTTT
many	TRBJ2-7	TRBV7-2	.	CASTRLQRDEQYF	TGTGCCAGCACCCGGCTCCAGCGGGACGAGCAGTACTTC
many	TRBJ1-4	TRBV12-3/TRBV12-4	.	CASSFVAGTTNEKLFF	TGTGCCAGCAGTTTTGTGGCAGGCACAACTAATGAAAAACTGTTTTTT